The 8 T cell receptor beta chains given below trace back to one sample, sequenced in a study of CD8 T cells in Susac syndrome. Reverse transcription used about 0.45 to 1 ug RNA and random hexamers. TCRdb reprocessed the immunoSEQ multiplex PCR reads with MiXCR, giving one entry per CDR3 protein. The sample includes nearly 110,000 distinct CDR3 sequences, approximately 95% of them seen just once. The sequenced sample was CD8+ T cells from PBMCs. Source of these receptors: a human donor with Susac syndrome.

Here the CDR3 DNA reads TGTGCCAGCACCGGACGCGGACAAGAAAACATTCAGTACTTC. Translation gives CASTGRGQENIQYF. The genes are TRBV6-2 or TRBV6-3 and TRBJ2-4; D possibly corresponds to TRBD1 (5 bases). The CDR3 covers 14 residues. Germline loops: CDR1 MNHEY, CDR2 SVGEGT. V was clipped by 7 bases and J by 5 bases, with 15 bases between them.

This chain connects TRBV10-3 to TRBJ2-1; 8 nucleotides match TRBD1. Unmatched junction bases numbered 4, after V lost 5 bases and J lost 10 bases. The germline gives CDR1 ENHRY, CDR2 SYGVKD. This CDR3 has 12 residues. In nucleotides, the CDR3 is TGTGCCATCAGTCCGACAGGGGTCGAGCAGTTCTTC. It codes for CAISPTGVEQFF.

The chain has TRBV9 and TRBJ2-5; D call uncertain. Germline CDR1 is SGDLS and CDR2 is YYNGEE. V gave up 0 bases and J gave up 5 bases, with 11 bases separating them. The CDR3 has 14 residues. In DNA form, the CDR3 reads TGTGCCAGCAGCGTAGGGCCCTCCGGGGAGACCCAGTACTTC. Protein sequence: CASSVGPSGETQYF.

V and J are TRBV15 and TRBJ2-4; D not resolved. In germline, CDR1 is LNHNV, CDR2 YYDKDF (reference sequence). The V end was cut by 4 bases, the J end by 0 bases, with 7 bases between. The CDR3 is 14 amino acids. CDR3 amino acids: CATSKDGAKNIQYF. The DNA of the CDR3 is TGTGCCACCAGCAAGGACGGAGCCAAAAACATTCAGTACTTC.

J is TRBJ2-7 and V is TRBV12-3 or TRBV12-4; either TRBD1 or TRBD2 may supply D (5 bases each). The CDR3 spans 14 residues. The V gene lost 7 bases and the J gene lost 0 bases, with 13 bases spanning the gap. CDR3 loop: CASNPLGPSYEQYF. DNA for the CDR3: TGTGCCAGCAACCCGTTGGGACCCTCCTACGAGCAGTACTTC.

This clonotype appeared once. The chain recombines TRBV20-1 with TRBJ2-2; D may match TRBD1 or TRBD2 (5 bases each). This CDR3 contains 16 residues. The ends were cut back, 4 bases at V and 0 bases at J, with 15 bases in the middle. Germline V gene lookup returns CDR1 DFQATT and CDR2 SNEGSKA (reference sequence). The CDR3, as DNA: TGCAGTGCTACCTTCTCCGGGACGGCGAACACCGGGGAGCTGTTTTTT. Amino acid sequence: CSATFSGTANTGELFF.

The chain recombines TRBV12-3 or TRBV12-4 with TRBJ2-7; weak D call: TRBD1 (6 bases). This CDR3 is built from 12 residues. Trimming removed 5 bases from V and 6 bases from J, with 11 bases in between. The CDR3, as DNA: TGTGCCAGCAGTCAGACAGGACGCGAGCAGTACTTC. Translating it yields CASSQTGREQYF.

In nucleotides, the CDR3 is TGTGCCAGCAGCCAAGATCTCGGAGCAACTTTTACCTATGGCTACACCTTC. This translates into CASSQDLGATFTYGYTF. The V and J genes are TRBV3-1 and TRBJ1-2; D uncertain. CDR1 is LGHDT and CDR2 is YNNKEL in the germline V gene (reference sequence). The CDR3 length is 17 residues. Trimming cost V 0 bases and J 4 bases, with 18 bases left between them.